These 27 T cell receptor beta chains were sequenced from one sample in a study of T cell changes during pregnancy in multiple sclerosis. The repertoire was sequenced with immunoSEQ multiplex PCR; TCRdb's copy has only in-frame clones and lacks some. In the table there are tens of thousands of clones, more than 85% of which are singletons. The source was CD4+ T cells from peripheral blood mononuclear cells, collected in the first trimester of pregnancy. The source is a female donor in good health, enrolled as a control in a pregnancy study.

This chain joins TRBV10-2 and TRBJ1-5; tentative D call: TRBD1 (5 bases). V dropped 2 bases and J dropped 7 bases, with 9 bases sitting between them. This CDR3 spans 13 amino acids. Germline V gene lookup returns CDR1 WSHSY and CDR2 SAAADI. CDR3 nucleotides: TGCGCCAGCAGTGAGAGTGGGGCCCAGCCCCAGCATTTT. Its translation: CASSESGAQPQHF.

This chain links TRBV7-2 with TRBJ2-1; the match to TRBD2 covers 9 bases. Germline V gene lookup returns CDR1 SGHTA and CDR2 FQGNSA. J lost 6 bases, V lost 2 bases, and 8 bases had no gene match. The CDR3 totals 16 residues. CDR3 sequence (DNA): TGTGCCAGCAGCTTAAACCCTAGCGGGATCCCCAATGAGCAGTTCTTC. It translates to CASSLNPSGIPNEQFF.

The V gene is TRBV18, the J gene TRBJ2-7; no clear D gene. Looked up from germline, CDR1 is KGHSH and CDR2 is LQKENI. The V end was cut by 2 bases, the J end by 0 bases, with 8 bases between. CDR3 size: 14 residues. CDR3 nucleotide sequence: TGTGCCAGCTCACCATACGGGTTCTCCTACGAGCAGTACTTC. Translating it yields CASSPYGFSYEQYF.

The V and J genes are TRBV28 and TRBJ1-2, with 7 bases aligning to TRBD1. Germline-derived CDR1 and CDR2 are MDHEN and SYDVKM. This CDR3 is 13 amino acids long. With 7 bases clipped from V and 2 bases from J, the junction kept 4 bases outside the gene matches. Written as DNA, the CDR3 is TGTGCCAGCAAGGACAGGTCAAACTATGGCTACACCTTC. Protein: CASKDRSNYGYTF.

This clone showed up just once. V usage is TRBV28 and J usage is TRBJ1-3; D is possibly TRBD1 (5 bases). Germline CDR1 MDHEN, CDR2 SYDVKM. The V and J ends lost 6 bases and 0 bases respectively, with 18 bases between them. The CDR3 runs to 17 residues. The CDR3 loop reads CASSRPYGAHSGNTIYF. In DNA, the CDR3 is TGTGCCAGCAGCCGCCCCTATGGGGCCCACTCTGGAAACACCATATATTTT. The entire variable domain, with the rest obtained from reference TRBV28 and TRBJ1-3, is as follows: DVKVTQSSRYLVKRTGEKVFLECVQDMDHENMFWYRQDPGLGLRLIYFSYDVKMKEKGDIPEGYSVSREKKERFSLILESASTNQTSMYLCASSRPYGAHSGNTIYFGEGSWLTVV.

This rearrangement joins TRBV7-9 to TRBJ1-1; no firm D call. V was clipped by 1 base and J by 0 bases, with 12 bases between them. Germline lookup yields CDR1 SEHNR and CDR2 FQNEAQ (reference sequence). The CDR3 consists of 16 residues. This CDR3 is CASSLGESYVNTEAFF. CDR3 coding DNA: TGTGCCAGCAGCTTAGGGGAGAGTTACGTGAACACTGAAGCTTTCTTT.

The CDR3 here is CASRTGTKTGELFF. For the CDR3, the DNA is TGTGCCAGCAGAACCGGGACAAAAACCGGGGAGCTGTTTTTT. The chain employs TRBV28 and TRBJ2-2; tentatively, D is TRBD1 (6 bases). V was cut by 6 bases and J by 5 bases, with 13 bases left in between. CDR1 is MDHEN, CDR2 SYDVKM, per germline. The CDR3 has 14 residues. The whole variable domain, filled in from reference TRBV28 and TRBJ2-2, reads DVKVTQSSRYLVKRTGEKVFLECVQDMDHENMFWYRQDPGLGLRLIYFSYDVKMKEKGDIPEGYSVSREKKERFSLILESASTNQTSMYLCASRTGTKTGELFFGEGSRLTVL.

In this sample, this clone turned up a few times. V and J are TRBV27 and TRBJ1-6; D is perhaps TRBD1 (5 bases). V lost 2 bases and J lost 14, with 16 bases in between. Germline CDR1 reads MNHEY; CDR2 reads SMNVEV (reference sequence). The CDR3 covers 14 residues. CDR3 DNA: TGTGCCAGCAGTTTAAGGGGTGCCCTTTGGGCCCTCCACTTT. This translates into CASSLRGALWALHF.

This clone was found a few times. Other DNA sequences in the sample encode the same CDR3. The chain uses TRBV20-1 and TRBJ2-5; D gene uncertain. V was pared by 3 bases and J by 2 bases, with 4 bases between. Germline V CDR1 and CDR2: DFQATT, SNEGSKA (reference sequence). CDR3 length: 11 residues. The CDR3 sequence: CSASNQETQYF. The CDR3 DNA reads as TGCAGTGCTAGTAATCAAGAGACCCAGTACTTC.

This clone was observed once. CDR3 sequence (DNA): TGTGCCAGCAGTACTCGTGGACAGGGGGCCGACGAGCAGTACTTC. Its translation is CASSTRGQGADEQYF. The chain couples TRBV28 to TRBJ2-7; the match to TRBD1 covers 11 bases. Germline CDR1 reads MDHEN; CDR2 reads SYDVKM. The CDR3 loop spans 15 amino acids. Losses at the gene ends were 5 bases for V and 5 bases for J; bases not matched to a gene: 8.

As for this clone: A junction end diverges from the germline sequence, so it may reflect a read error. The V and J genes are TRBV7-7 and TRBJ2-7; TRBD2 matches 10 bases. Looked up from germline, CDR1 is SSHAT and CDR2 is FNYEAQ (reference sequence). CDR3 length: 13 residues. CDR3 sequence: CASSRGLADERYF. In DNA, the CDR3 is TGTGCTAGCAGCCGCGGACTAGCGGACGAGCGATACTTC.

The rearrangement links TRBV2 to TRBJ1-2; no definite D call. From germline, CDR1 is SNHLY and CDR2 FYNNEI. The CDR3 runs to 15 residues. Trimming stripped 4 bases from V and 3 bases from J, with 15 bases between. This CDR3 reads CASSVFFSEDYGYTF. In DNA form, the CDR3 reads TGTGCCAGCAGTGTCTTCTTTTCAGAGGACTATGGCTACACCTTC.

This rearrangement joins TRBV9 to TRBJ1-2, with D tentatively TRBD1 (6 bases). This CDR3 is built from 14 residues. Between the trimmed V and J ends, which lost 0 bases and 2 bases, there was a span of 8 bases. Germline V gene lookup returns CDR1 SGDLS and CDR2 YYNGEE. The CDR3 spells CASSVATGNYGYTF. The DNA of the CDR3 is TGTGCCAGCAGCGTAGCTACAGGGAACTATGGCTACACCTTC.

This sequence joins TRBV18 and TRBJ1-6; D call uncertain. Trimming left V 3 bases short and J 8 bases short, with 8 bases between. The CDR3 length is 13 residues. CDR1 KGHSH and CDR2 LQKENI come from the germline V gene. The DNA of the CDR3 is TGTGCCAGCTCACCCGGGTTTGATTCACCCCTCCACTTT. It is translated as CASSPGFDSPLHF.

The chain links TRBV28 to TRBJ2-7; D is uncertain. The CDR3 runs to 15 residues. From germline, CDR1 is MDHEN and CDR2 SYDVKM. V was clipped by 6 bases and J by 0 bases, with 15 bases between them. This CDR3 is CASSPRDWSSYEQYF. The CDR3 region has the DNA TGTGCCAGCAGCCCCCGAGACTGGAGCTCCTACGAGCAGTACTTC.

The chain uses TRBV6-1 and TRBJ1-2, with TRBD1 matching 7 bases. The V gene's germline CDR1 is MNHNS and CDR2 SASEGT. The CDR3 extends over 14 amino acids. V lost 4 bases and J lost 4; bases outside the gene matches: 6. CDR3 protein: CASSVGQSSYGYTF. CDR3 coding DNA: TGTGCCAGCAGTGTGGGACAGTCTTCCTATGGCTACACCTTC.

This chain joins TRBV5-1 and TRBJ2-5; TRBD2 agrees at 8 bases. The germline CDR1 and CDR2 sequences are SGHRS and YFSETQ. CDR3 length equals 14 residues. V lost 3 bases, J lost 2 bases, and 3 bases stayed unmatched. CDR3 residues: CASSSAGGQETQYF. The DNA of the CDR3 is TGCGCCAGCAGCTCCGCGGGGGGTCAAGAGACCCAGTACTTC. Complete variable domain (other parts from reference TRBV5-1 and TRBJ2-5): KAGVTQTPRYLIKTRGQQVTLSCSPISGHRSVSWYQQTPGQGLQFLFEYFSETQRNKGNFPGRFSGRQFSNSRSEMNVSTLELGDSALYLCASSSAGGQETQYFGPGTRLLVL.

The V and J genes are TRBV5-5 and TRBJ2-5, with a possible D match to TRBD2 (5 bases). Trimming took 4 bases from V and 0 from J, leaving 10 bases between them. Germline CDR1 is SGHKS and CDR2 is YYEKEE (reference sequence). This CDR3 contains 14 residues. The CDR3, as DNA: TGTGCCAGCAGCGTTGACGGGAACCAAGAGACCCAGTACTTC. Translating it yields CASSVDGNQETQYF.

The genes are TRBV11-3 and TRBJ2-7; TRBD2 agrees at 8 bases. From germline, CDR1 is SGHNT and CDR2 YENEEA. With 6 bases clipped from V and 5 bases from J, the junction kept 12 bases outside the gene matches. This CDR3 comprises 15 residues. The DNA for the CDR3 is TGTGCCAGCAGTAATCGGGAGGGCCGGGTCGACGAGCAGTACTTC. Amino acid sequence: CASSNREGRVDEQYF.

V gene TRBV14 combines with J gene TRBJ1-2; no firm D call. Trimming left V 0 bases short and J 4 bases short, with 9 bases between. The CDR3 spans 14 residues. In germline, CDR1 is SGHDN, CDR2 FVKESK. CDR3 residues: CASSQEARTYGYTF. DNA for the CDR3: TGTGCCAGCAGCCAAGAAGCAAGAACCTATGGCTACACCTTC.

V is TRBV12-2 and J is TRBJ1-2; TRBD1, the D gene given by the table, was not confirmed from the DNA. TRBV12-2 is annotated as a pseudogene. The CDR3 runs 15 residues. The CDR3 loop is CASRLAGTGNFGNTF. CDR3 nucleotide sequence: TGTGCAAGTCGCTTAGCCGGGACAGGGAACTTTGGAAACACCTTC.

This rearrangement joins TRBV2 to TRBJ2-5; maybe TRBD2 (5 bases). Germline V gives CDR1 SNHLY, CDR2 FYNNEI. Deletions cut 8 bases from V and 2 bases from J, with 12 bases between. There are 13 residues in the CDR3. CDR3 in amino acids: CASRGQPQETQYF. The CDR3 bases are TGTGCCAGCCGCGGGCAGCCTCAAGAGACCCAGTACTTC.

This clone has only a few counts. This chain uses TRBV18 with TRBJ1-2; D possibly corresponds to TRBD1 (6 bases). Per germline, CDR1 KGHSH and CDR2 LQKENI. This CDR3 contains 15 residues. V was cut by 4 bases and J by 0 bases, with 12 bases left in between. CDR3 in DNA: TGTGCCAGCTCACTTTACAGGGATGCTAACTATGGCTACACCTTC. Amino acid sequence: CASSLYRDANYGYTF.

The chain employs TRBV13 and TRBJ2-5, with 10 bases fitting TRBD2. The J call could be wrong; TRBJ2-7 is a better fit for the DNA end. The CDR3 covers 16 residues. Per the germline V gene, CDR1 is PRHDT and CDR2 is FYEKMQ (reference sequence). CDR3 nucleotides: TGTGCCAGCAGCTCTGGGACTAGCGCTGACCCCTACGAGCAGTACTTC. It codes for CASSSGTSADPYEQYF.

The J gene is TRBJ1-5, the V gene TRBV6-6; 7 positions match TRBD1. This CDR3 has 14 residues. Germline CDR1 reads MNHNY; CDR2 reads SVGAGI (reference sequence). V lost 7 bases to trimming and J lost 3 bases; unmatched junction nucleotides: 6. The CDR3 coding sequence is TGTGCCAGCAAGCCGACAGGGACCAATCAGCCCCAGCATTTT. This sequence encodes CASKPTGTNQPQHF.

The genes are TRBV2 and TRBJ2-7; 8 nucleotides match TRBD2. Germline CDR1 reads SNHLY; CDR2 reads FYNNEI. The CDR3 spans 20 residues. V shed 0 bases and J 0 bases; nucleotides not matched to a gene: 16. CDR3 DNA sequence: TGTGCCAGCAGTGAAGCTGTTAGAGTTTCGGCTAGCGGGTTCTCCTACGAGCAGTACTTC. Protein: CASSEAVRVSASGFSYEQYF.

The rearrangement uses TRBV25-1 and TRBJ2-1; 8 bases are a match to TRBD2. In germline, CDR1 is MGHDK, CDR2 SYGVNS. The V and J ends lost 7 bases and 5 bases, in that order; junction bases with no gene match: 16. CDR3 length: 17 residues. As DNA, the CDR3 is TGTGCCAGCACAGTATCGGGAGGGCTCTCTCCTAACAATGAGCAGTTCTTC. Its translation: CASTVSGGLSPNNEQFF.